The TCR beta chain described here comes from a study of technical replicates of blood from a few donors. The CDR3 extends over 12 amino acids. The germline V gene encodes CDR1 GTSNPN and CDR2 SVGIG (reference sequence). The V end was cut by 8 bases, the J end by 3 bases, with 13 bases between. This clone was seen once. Clones were sequenced by immunoSEQ multiplex PCR, and TCRdb holds only the in-frame ones, with some missing. The profile shows about 13,000 clones, approximately 86% of them singletons. The receptor comes from a human donor in good health. The chain links TRBV30 to TRBJ2-5, with D possibly being TRBD1 (5 bases). Source material: PBMCs. The CDR3, as DNA: TGTGCCAGCAGGGTTTCGAAAGAGACCCAGTACTTC. As protein: CASRVSKETQYF.